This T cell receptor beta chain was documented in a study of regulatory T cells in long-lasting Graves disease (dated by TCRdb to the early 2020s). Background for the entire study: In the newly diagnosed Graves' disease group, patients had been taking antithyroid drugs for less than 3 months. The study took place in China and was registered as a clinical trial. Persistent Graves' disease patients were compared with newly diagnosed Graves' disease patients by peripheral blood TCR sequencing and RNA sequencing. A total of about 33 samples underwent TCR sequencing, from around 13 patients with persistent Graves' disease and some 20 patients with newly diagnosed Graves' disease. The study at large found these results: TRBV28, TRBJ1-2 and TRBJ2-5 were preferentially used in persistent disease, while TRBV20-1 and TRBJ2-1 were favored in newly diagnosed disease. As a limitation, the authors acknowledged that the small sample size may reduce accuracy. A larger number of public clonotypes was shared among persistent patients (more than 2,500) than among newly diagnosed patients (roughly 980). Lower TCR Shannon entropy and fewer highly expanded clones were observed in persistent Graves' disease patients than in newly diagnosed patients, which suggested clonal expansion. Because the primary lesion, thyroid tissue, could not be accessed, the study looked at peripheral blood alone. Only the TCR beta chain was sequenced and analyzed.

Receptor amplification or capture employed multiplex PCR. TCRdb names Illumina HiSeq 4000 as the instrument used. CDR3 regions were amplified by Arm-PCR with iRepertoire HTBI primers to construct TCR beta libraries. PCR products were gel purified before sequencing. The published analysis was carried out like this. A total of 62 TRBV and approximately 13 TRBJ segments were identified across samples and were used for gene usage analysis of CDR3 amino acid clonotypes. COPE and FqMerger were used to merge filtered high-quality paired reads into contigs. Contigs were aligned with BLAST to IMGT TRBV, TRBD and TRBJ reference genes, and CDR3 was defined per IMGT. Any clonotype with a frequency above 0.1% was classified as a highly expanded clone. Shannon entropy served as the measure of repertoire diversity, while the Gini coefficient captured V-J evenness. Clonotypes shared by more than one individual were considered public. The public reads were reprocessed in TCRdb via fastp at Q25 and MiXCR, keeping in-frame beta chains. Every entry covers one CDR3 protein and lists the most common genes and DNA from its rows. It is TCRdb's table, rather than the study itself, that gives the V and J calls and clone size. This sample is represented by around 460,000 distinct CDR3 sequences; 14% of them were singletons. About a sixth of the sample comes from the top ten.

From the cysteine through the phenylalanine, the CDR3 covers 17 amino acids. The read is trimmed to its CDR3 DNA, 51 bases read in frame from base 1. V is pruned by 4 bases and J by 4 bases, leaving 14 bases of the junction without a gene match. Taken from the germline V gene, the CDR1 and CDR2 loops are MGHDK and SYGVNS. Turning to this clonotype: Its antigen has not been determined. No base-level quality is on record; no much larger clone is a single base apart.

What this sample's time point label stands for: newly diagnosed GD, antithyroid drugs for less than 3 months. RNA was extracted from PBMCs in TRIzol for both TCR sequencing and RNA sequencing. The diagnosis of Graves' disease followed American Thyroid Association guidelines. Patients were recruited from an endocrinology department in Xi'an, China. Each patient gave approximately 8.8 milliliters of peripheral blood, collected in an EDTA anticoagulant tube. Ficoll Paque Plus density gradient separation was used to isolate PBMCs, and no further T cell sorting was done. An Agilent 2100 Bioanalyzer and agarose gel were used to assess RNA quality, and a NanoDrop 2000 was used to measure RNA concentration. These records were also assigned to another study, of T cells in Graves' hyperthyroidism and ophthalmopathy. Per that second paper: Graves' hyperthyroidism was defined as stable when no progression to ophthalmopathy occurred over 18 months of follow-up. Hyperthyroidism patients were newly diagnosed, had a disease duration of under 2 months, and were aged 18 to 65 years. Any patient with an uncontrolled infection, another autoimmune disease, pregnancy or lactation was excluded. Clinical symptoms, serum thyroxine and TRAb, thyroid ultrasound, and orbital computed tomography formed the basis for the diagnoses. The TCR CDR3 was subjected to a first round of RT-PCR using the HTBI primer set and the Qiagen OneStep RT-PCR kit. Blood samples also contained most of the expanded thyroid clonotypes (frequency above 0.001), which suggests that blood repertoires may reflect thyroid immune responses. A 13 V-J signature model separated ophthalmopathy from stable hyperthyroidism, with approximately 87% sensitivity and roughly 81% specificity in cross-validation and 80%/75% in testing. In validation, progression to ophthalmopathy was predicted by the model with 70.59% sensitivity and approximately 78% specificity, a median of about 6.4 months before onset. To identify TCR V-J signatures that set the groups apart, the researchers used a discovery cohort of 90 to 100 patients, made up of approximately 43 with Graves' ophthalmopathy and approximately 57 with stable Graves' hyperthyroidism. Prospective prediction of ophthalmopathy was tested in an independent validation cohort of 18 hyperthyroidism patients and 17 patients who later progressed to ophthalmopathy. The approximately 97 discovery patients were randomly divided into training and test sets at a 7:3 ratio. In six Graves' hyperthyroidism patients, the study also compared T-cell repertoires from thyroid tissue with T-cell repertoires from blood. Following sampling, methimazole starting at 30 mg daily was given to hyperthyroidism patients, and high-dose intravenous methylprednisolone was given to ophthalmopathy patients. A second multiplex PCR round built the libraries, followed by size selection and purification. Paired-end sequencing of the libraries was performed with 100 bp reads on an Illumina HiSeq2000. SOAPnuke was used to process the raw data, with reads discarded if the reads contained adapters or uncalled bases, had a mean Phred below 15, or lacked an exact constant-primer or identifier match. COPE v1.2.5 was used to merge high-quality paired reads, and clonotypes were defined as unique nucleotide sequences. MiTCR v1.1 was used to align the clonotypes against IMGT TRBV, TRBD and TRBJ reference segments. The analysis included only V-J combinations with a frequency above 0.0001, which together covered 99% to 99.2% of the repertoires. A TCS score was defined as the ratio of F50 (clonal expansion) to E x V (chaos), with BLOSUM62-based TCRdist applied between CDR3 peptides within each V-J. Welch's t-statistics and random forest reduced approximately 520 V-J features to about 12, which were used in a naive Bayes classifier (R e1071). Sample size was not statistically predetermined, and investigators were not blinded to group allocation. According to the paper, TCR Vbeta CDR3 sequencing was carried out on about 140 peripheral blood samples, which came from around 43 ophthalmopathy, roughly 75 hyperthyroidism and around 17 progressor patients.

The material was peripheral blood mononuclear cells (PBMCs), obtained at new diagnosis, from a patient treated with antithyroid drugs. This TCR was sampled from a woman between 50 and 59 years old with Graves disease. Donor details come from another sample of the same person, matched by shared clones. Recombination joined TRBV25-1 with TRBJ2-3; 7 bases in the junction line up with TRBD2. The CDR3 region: CASSGAWAGDRADTQYF. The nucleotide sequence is TGTGCCAGCAGTGGGGCTTGGGCGGGAGATAGGGCAGATACGCAGTATTTT.